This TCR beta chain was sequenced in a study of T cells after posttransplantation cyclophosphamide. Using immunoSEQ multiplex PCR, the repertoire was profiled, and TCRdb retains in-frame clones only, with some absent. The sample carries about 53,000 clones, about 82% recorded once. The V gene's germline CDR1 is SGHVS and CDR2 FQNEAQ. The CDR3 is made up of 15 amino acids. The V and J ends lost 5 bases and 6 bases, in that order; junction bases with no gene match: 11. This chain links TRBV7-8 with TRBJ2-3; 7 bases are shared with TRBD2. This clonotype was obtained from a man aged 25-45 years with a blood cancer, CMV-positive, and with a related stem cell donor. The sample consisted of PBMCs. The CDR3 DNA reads TGTGCCAGCAGCGCCCGACTAGCCCTCACCGATACGCAGTATTTT. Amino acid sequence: CASSARLALTDTQYF.